This T cell receptor beta chain is from a study of blood T cells in healthy people across ages. With a J-beta primer mix and a sample-barcoded 5' primer, a second PCR ran about 6 to 11 cycles. TCRdb analysed the 5' RACE reads with MiXCR anew, one entry per CDR3 protein. This sample has about 680,000 distinct CDR3 sequences, with over 45% found just once. The CDR3 sequence is 14 residues long. CDR1 MDHEN and CDR2 SYDVKM come from the germline V gene. Sequencing input: blood. This receptor was taken from a woman aged 55-75 years in good health. The rearrangement joins TRBV28 to TRBJ2-4; weak D call: TRBD1 (6 bases). The tail of the sequence fits TRBJ2-7 better, so the J call may be wrong. CDR3 coding DNA: TGTGCCAGCAGCCCTATTACAGGGACCTACGAGCAGTACTTC. Its protein product is CASSPITGTYEQYF.